The sequence of this T cell receptor (beta chain) was determined in a study of preoperative IRX-2 immunotherapy in early breast cancer. Treatment of the sample: preoperative locoregional IRX-2 cytokine immunotherapy. Preoperative locoregional IRX-2 cytokine immunotherapy was tested in the phase Ib source study. CDR3 length equals 16 residues. The V and J ends lost 4 bases and 4 bases, in that order; junction bases with no gene match: 11. From germline, CDR1 is SGHRS and CDR2 YFSETQ. Using immunoSEQ multiplex PCR, the repertoire was profiled, and TCRdb retains in-frame clones only, with some absent. Among about 15,000 clones listed, under 95% were seen once.

This specimen was collected from a patient treated with IRX-2 immunotherapy. The sequence was collected from a human donor with breast cancer. The chain uses TRBV5-1 and TRBJ1-2; TRBD1 aligns across 9 bases. The CDR3 loop is CASSRTGVQGVYGYTF. CDR3 sequence (DNA): TGCGCCAGCAGCCGGACAGGGGTCCAGGGGGTCTATGGCTACACCTTC.